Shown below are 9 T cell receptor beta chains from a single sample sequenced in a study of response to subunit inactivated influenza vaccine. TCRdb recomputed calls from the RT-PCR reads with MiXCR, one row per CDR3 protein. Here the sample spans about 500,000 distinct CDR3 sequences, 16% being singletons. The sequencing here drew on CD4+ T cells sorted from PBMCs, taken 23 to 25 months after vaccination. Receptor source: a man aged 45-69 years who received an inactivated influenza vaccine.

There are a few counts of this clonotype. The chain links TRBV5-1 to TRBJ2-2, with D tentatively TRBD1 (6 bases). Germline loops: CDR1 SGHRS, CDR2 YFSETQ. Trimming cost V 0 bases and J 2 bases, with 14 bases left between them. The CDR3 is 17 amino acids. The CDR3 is CASSLGSGATNTGELFF. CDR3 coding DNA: TGCGCCAGCAGCTTGGGATCAGGGGCTACTAACACCGGGGAGCTGTTTTTT.

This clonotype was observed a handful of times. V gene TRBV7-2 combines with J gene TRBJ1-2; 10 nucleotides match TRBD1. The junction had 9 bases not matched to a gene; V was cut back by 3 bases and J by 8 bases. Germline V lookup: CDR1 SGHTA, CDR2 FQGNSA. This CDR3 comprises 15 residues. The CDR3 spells CASSFLRDRGGGYTF. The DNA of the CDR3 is TGTGCCAGCAGCTTCCTCCGGGACAGGGGCGGGGGCTACACCTTC.

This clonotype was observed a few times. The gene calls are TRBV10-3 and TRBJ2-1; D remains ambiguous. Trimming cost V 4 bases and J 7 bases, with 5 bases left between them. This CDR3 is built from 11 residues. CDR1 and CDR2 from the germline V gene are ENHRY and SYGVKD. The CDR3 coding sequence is TGTGCCATCAGTGCCACTAATGAGCAGTTCTTC. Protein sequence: CAISATNEQFF.

The DNA for the CDR3 is TGTGCCAGCAGTTTAGCAAGGGACAGGAATCAGCCCCAGCATTTT. The encoded protein is CASSLARDRNQPQHF. The chain joins TRBV12-3 or TRBV12-4 to TRBJ1-5; 8 bases fit TRBD1. The junction had 2 bases not matched to a gene; V was cut back by 0 bases and J by 4 bases. CDR3 length: 15 residues.

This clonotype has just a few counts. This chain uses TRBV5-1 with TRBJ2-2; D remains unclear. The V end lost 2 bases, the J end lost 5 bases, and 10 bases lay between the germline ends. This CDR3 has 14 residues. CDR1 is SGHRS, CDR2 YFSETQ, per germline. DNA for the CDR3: TGCGCCAGCAGCTTTCAACTAAGGACCGGGGAGCTGTTTTTT. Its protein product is CASSFQLRTGELFF.

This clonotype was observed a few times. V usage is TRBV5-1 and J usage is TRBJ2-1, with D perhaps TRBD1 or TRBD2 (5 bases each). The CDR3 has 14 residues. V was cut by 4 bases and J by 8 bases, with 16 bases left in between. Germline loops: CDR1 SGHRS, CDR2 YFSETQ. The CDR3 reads CASSRDPFWDEQFF. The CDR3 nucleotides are TGCGCCAGCAGCAGGGACCCGTTCTGGGATGAGCAGTTCTTC.

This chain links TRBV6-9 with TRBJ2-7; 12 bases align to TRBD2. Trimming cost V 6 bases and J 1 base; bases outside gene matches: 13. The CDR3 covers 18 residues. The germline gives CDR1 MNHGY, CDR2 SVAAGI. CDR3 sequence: CASSVGALAGGISYEQYF. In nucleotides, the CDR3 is TGTGCCAGCAGCGTGGGGGCACTAGCGGGAGGCATTTCCTACGAGCAGTACTTC.

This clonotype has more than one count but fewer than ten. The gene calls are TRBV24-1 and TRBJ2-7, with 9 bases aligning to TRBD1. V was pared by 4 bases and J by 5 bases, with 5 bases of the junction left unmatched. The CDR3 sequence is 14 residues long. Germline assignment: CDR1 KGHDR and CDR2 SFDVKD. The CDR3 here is CATSEQGAIDEQYF. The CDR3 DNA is TGTGCCACCAGTGAACAGGGGGCTATCGACGAGCAGTACTTC.

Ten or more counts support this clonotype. DNA for the CDR3: TGTGCCAGCAGTCAGGCGGAGGAAGCTTTCTTT. Amino acids: CASSQAEEAFF. V and J are TRBV27 and TRBJ1-1; D remains unclear. V shed 5 bases and J shed 8 bases, with 9 bases lying between them. From germline, CDR1 is MNHEY and CDR2 SMNVEV (reference sequence). The CDR3 sequence is 11 residues long.